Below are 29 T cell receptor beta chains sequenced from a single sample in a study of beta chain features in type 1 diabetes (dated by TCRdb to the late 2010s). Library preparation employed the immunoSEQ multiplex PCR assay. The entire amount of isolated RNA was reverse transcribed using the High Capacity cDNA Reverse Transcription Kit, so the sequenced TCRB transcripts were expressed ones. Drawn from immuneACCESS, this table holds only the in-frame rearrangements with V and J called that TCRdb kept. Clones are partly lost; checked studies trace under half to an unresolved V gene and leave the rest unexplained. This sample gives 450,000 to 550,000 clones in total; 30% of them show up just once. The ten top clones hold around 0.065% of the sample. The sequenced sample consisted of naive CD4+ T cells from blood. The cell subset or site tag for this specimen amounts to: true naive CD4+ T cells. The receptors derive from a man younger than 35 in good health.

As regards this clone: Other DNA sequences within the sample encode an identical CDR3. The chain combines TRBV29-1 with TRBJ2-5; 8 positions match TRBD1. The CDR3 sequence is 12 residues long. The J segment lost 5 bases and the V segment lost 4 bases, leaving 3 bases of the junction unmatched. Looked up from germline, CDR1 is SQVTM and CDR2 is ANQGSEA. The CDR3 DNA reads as TGCAGCGTTGTAACAGGGGGGGAGACCCAGTACTTC. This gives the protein CSVVTGGETQYF. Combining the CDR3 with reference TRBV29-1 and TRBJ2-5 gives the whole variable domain SAVISQKPSRDICQRGTSLTIQCQVDSQVTMMFWYRQQPGQSLTLIATANQGSEATYESGFVIDKFPISRPNLTFSTLTVSNMSPEDSSIYLCSVVTGGETQYFGPGTRLLVL.

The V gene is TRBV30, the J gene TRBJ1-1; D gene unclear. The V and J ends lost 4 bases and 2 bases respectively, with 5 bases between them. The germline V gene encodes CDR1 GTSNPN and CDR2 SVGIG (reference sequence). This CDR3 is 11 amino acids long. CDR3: CAWIRNTEAFF. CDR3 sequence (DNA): TGTGCCTGGATCCGTAACACTGAAGCTTTCTTT.

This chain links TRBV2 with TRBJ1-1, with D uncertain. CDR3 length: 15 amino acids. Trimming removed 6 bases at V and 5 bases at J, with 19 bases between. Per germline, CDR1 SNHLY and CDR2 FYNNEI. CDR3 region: CASSLPSGGGTEAFF. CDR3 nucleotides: TGTGCCAGCAGCCTCCCATCCGGCGGAGGGACTGAAGCTTTCTTT. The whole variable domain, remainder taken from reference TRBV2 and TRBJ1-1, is EPEVTQTPSHQVTQMGQEVILRCVPISNHLYFYWYRQILGQKVEFLVSFYNNEISEKSEIFDDQFSVERPDGSNFTLKIRSTKLEDSAMYFCASSLPSGGGTEAFFGQGTRLTVV.

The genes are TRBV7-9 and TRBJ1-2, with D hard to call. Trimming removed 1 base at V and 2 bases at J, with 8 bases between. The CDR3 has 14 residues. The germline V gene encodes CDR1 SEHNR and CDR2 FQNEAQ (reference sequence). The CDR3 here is CASSLEGRNYGYTF. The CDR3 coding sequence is TGTGCCAGCAGCTTAGAGGGCAGAAACTATGGCTACACCTTC.

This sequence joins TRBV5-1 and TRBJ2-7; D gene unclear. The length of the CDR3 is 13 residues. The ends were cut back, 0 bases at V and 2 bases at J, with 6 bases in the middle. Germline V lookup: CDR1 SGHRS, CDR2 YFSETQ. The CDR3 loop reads CASSLAATYEQYF. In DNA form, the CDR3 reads TGCGCCAGCAGCTTGGCAGCTACCTACGAGCAGTACTTC.

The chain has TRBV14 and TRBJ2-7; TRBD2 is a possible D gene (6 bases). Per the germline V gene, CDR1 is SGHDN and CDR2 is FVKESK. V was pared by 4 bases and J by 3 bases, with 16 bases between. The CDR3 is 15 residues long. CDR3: CASSRDGSGSYEQYF. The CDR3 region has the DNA TGTGCCAGCAGCCGCGACGGGAGCGGCAGCTACGAGCAGTACTTC.

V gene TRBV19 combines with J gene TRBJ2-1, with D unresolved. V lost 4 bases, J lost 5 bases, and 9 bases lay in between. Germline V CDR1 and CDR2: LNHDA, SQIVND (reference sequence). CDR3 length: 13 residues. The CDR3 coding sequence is TGTGCCAGTAGTACCTTTGGAGACAATGAGCAGTTCTTC. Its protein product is CASSTFGDNEQFF.

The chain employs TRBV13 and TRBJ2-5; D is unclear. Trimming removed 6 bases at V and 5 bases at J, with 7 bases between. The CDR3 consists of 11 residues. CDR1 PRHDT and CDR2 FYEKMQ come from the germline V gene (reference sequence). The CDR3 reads CASSVGETQYF. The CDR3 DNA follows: TGTGCCAGCAGTGTTGGGGAGACCCAGTACTTC.

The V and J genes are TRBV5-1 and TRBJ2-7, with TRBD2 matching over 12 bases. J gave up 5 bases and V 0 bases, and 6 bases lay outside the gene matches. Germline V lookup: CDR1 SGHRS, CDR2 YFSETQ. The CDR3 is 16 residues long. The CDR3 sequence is CASSLDLAGGSNEQYF. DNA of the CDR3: TGCGCCAGCAGCTTGGATCTAGCGGGAGGGTCGAACGAGCAGTACTTC.

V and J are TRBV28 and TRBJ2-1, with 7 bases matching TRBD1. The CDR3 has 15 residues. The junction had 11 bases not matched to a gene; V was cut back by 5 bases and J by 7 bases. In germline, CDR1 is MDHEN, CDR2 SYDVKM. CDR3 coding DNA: TGTGCCAGCAGTCCCATAGGGGGCCGATGGAATGAGCAGTTCTTC. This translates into CASSPIGGRWNEQFF.

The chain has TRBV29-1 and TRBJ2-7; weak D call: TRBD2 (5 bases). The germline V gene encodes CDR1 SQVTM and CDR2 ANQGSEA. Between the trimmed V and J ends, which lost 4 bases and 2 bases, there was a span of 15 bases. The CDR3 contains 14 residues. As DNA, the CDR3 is TGCAGCGTTGGAGCTGGCGGGCCGACCTACGAGCAGTACTTC. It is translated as CSVGAGGPTYEQYF.

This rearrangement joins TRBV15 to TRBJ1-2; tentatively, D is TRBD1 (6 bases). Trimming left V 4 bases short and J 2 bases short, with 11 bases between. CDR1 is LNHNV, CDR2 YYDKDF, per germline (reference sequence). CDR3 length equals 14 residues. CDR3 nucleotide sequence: TGTGCCACCAGCATCGGGGGGCACAACTATGGCTACACCTTC. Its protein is CATSIGGHNYGYTF.

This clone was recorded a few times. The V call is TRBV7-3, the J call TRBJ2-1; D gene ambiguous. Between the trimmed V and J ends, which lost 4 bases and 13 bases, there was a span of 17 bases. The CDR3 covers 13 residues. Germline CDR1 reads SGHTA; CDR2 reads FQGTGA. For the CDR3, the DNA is TGTGCCAGCAGCTCCCCCGGAGCATCCATTCAGTTCTTC. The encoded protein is CASSSPGASIQFF.

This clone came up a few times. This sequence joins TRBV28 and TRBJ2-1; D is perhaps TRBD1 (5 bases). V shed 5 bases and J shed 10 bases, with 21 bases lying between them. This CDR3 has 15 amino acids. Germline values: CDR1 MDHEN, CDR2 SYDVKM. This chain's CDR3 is CASSVPGHLGQEQFF. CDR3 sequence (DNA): TGTGCCAGCAGTGTCCCAGGACACCTCGGCCAGGAGCAGTTCTTC.

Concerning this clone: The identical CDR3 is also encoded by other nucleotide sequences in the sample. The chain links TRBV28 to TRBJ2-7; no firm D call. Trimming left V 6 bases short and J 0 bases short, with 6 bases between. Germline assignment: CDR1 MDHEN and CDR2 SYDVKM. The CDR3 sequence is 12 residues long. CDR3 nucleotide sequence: TGTGCCAGCAGGCTTAGCTCCTACGAGCAGTACTTC. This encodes CASRLSSYEQYF.

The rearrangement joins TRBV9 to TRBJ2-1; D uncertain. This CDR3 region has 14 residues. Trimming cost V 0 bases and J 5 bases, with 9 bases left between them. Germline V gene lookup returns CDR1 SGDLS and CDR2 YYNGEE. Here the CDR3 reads CASSVDVDHNEQFF. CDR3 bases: TGTGCCAGCAGCGTAGACGTGGACCACAATGAGCAGTTCTTC.

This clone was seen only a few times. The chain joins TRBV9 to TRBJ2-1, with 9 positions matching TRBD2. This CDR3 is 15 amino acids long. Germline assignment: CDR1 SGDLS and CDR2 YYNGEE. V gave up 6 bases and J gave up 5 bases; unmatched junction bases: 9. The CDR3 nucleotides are TGTGCCAGCACCAAAGTAGCGGGGGTCCACAATGAGCAGTTCTTC. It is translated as CASTKVAGVHNEQFF.

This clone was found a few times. CDR3 protein: CASSYLSGKEQFF. The CDR3 region has the DNA TGTGCCAGCAGTTACCTATCAGGGAAGGAGCAGTTCTTC. The chain carries TRBV6-5 and TRBJ2-1; perhaps TRBD1 as D (5 bases). The germline CDR1 and CDR2 sequences are MNHEY and SVGAGI. The germline V and J ends were trimmed by 2 bases and 10 bases, with 12 bases remaining between them. The CDR3 is made up of 13 amino acids.

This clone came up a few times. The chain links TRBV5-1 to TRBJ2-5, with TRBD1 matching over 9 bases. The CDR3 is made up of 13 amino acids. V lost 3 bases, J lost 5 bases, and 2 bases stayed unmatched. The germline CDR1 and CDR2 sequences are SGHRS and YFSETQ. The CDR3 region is CASSYGQGETQYF. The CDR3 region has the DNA TGCGCCAGCAGCTACGGACAGGGGGAGACCCAGTACTTC. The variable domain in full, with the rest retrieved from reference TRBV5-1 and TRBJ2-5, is KAGVTQTPRYLIKTRGQQVTLSCSPISGHRSVSWYQQTPGQGLQFLFEYFSETQRNKGNFPGRFSGRQFSNSRSEMNVSTLELGDSALYLCASSYGQGETQYFGPGTRLLVL.

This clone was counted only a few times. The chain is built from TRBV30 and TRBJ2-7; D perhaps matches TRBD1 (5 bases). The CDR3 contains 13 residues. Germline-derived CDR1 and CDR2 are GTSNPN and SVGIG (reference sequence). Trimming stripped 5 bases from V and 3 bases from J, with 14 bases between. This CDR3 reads CAWSLRQIYEQYF. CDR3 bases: TGTGCCTGGTCCCTGCGACAGATCTACGAGCAGTACTTC.

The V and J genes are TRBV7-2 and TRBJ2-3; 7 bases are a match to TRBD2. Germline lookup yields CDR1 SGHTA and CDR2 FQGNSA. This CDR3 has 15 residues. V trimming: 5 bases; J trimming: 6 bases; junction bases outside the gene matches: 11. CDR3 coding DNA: TGTGCCAGCAGCGAACCCCTAGCGGCCAGGGATACGCAGTATTTT. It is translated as CASSEPLAARDTQYF.

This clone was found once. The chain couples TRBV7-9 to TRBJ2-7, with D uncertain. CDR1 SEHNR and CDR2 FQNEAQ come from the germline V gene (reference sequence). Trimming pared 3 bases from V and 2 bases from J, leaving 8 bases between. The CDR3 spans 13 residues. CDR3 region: CASSFGQTYEQYF. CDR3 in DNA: TGTGCCAGCAGCTTCGGGCAGACCTACGAGCAGTACTTC.

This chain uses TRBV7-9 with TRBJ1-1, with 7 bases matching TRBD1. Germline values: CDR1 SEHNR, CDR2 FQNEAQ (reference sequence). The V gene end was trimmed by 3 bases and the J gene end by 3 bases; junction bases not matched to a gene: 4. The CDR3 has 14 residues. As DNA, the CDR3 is TGTGCCAGCAGCTTCACAGGGGCGGACACTGAAGCTTTCTTT. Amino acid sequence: CASSFTGADTEAFF.

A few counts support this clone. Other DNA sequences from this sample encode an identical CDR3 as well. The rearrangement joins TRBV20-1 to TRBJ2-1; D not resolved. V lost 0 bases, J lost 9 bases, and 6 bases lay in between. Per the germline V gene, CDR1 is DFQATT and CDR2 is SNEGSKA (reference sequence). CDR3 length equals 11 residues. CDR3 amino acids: CSARDRSEQFF. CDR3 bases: TGCAGTGCTAGAGATCGTTCTGAGCAGTTCTTC.

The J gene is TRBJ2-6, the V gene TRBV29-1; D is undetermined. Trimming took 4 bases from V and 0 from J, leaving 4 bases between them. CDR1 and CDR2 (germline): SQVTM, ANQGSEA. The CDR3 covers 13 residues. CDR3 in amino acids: CSVGYSGANVLTF. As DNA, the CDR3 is TGCAGCGTTGGGTACTCTGGGGCCAACGTCCTGACTTTC.

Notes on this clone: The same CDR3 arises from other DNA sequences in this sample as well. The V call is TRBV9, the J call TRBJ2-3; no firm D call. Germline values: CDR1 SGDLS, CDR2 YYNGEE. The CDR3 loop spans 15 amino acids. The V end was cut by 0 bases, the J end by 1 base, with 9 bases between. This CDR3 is CASSVAPVGTDTQYF. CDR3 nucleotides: TGTGCCAGCAGCGTAGCCCCCGTCGGCACAGATACGCAGTATTTT. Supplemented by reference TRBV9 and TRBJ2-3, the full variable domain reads DSGVTQTPKHLITATGQRVTLRCSPRSGDLSVYWYQQSLDQGLQFLIQYYNGEERAKGNILERFSAQQFPDLHSELNLSSLELGDSALYFCASSVAPVGTDTQYFGPGTRLTVL.

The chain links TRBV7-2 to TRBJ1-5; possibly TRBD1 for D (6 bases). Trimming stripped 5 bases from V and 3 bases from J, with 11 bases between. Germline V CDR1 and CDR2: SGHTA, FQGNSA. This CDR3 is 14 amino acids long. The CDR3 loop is CASSGNRVNQPQHF. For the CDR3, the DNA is TGTGCCAGCAGCGGAAACAGGGTCAATCAGCCCCAGCATTTT. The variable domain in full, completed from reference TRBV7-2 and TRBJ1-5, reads GAGVSQSPSNKVTEKGKDVELRCDPISGHTALYWYRQSLGQGLEFLIYFQGNSAPDKSGLPSDRFSAERTGGSVSTLTIQRTQQEDSAVYLCASSGNRVNQPQHFGDGTRLSIL.

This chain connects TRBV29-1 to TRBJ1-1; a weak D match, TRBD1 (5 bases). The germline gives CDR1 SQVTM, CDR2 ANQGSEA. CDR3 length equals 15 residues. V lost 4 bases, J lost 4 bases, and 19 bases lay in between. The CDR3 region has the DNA TGCAGCGTTGGCCCATGGGTGGGGGGACGCACTGAAGCTTTCTTT. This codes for CSVGPWVGGRTEAFF.

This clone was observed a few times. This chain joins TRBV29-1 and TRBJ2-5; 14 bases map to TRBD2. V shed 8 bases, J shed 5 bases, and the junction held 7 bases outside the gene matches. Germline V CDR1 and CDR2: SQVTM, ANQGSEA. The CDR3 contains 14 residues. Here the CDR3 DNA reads TGCAGCTCGGGGGGGACTAGCGGGAGTGAGACCCAGTACTTC. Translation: CSSGGTSGSETQYF.